The source of this T cell receptor beta chain is a study of metastatic and nonmetastatic thyroid tumors. Study overall: Repertoire comparison spanned blood and tumor or nodule tissue of malignant and benign thyroid patients. Study results and limitations: Versus benign nodules, malignant thyroid tumors reportedly had significantly higher TCR beta diversity, in blood and tumor.

Thyroid surgery was performed in patients who had received no treatment beforehand. Authors' methods: Built for papillary thyroid cancer, a distant-metastasis classifier drew on CDR3 differences across clinicopathological groups. TCRdb ran MiXCR on the PCR reads. None of the V and J calls come from the authors' own analysis; TCRdb made them. The sample gives around 15,000 clones, approximately 23% of which show up once; approximately 7.6% is in the top ten. Notes on this clone: Its antigen remains unknown.

The V gene lost 6 bases and the J gene lost 1 base, with 21 bases spanning the gap. Germline V lookup: CDR1 SNHLY, CDR2 FYNNEI. There are 17 residues in the CDR3. The sequence was obtained from a female donor with papillary thyroid cancer or a benign thyroid nodule (not recorded which). Some clones in this sample may be carry-over from other donors' samples. Specimen: adjacent normal tissue. This chain connects TRBV2 to TRBJ1-1; D possibly corresponds to TRBD1 (5 bases). CDR3 in amino acids: CASSEQMEGTENTEAFF. The CDR3 nucleotides are TGTGCCAGCAGCGAGCAGATGGAGGGGACCGAGAACACTGAAGCTTTCTTT.